These 10 T cell receptor beta chains came from one sample sequenced in a study of T-cell reconstitution after alpha-beta-depleted transplantation in children. Unique molecular identifiers were built into the TCRbeta library. TCRdb independently ran MiXCR on the PCR reads; one entry per CDR3 protein. Among 240,000 or so distinct CDR3 sequences listed, around 12% were seen once. The sample consisted of PBMCs from the stem cell graft donor, taken from the stem cell graft. The receptor source for this set is a human donor who donated a stem cell graft to a child with acute lymphoblastic leukemia.

This clonotype appeared many times. The chain links TRBV25-1 to TRBJ2-2; D ambiguous. V was pared by 7 bases and J by 4 bases, with 10 bases between. CDR3 size: 13 residues. CDR1 and CDR2 (germline): MGHDK, SYGVNS. CDR3 amino acids: CASKSEGTGELFF. DNA for the CDR3: TGTGCCAGCAAAAGTGAAGGCACCGGGGAGCTGTTTTTT.

This clonotype was counted many times. The genes are TRBV20-1 and TRBJ1-4; TRBD1 aligns across 7 bases. The CDR3 has 15 amino acids. V shed 3 bases and J 1 base; nucleotides not matched to a gene: 5. Germline V gene data show CDR1 as DFQATT and CDR2 as SNEGSKA (reference sequence). The DNA for the CDR3 is TGCAGTGCTAGCACAGGGGTAGAAACTAATGAAAAACTGTTTTTT. Protein: CSASTGVETNEKLFF.

This clonotype was seen only a few times. The J gene is TRBJ2-7, the V gene TRBV10-3; D is uncertain. This CDR3 is 11 amino acids long. CDR1 and CDR2 (germline): ENHRY, SYGVKD. V was clipped by 3 bases and J by 5 bases, with 5 bases between them. DNA of the CDR3: TGTGCCATCAGTGAATACCACGAGCAGTACTTC. This codes for CAISEYHEQYF.

This clonotype was seen many times. The chain is built from TRBV5-1 and TRBJ1-1, with D possibly being TRBD1 (6 bases). This CDR3 region has 13 residues. V lost 3 bases to trimming and J lost 1 base, with 7 bases between them. Germline V gives CDR1 SGHRS, CDR2 YFSETQ. CDR3 in amino acids: CASSWTANTEAFF. The CDR3, as DNA: TGCGCCAGCAGCTGGACAGCGAACACTGAAGCTTTCTTT.

This clonotype appeared many times. This chain uses TRBV29-1 with TRBJ1-2; tentatively, D is TRBD1 (5 bases). V was clipped by 0 bases and J by 4 bases, with 15 bases between them. Germline lookup yields CDR1 SQVTM and CDR2 ANQGSEA. This CDR3 spans 15 amino acids. For the CDR3, the DNA is TGCAGCGTTGAAGACCGGGACCGAAGAATCTATGGCTACACCTTC. Translating it yields CSVEDRDRRIYGYTF.

There are many counts of this clonotype. The rearrangement joins TRBV2 to TRBJ2-7, with 7 bases identical to TRBD1. This CDR3 has 15 residues. V shed 6 bases, J shed 0 bases, and the junction held 8 bases outside the gene matches. Looked up from germline, CDR1 is SNHLY and CDR2 is FYNNEI. The CDR3 reads CASRRPGQHSYEQYF. The CDR3 DNA is TGTGCCAGCAGGCGACCGGGACAGCACTCCTACGAGCAGTACTTC.

This clonotype appeared many times. The V and J genes are TRBV7-9 and TRBJ1-1; D unresolved. The CDR3 covers 13 residues. Trimming pared 5 bases from V and 3 bases from J, leaving 10 bases between. The V gene's germline CDR1 is SEHNR and CDR2 FQNEAQ (reference sequence). The CDR3 DNA follows: TGTGCCAGCAGCCCCTCCGAGGACACTGAAGCTTTCTTT. As protein: CASSPSEDTEAFF.

In its sample, this clonotype was seen many times. This chain links TRBV15 with TRBJ2-1; 9 bases agree with TRBD2. The CDR3 length is 16 residues. Germline values: CDR1 LNHNV, CDR2 YYDKDF (reference sequence). V shed 1 base and J 10 bases; nucleotides not matched to a gene: 11. This CDR3 reads CATSRGGSGSLREQFF. CDR3 in DNA: TGTGCCACCAGCAGAGGGGGTAGCGGGAGCCTCCGGGAGCAGTTCTTC.

This clonotype was observed many times. The chain recombines TRBV4-3 with TRBJ1-1; weak D call: TRBD1 (5 bases). The CDR3 totals 19 residues. V was cut by 2 bases and J by 3 bases, with 25 bases left in between. Germline CDR1 is LGHNA and CDR2 is YSLEER. CDR3 bases: TGCGCCAGCAGCCAAAGATGGGGGGAGGAGGGTGGAAAGGACACTGAAGCTTTCTTT. Its protein product is CASSQRWGEEGGKDTEAFF.

On this clonotype: This may be a read error, as it is one base from a much larger clone. The chain uses TRBV5-1 and TRBJ2-2; 7 positions agree with TRBD2. The CDR3 is made up of 15 amino acids. With 10 bases clipped from V and 2 bases from J, the junction kept 11 bases outside the gene matches. Per germline, CDR1 SGHRS and CDR2 YFSETQ. The CDR3 nucleotides are TGCGCCGGCGGTCGGGGGGACTCTAACACCGGGGAGCTGTTTTTT. Protein: CAGGRGDSNTGELFF.